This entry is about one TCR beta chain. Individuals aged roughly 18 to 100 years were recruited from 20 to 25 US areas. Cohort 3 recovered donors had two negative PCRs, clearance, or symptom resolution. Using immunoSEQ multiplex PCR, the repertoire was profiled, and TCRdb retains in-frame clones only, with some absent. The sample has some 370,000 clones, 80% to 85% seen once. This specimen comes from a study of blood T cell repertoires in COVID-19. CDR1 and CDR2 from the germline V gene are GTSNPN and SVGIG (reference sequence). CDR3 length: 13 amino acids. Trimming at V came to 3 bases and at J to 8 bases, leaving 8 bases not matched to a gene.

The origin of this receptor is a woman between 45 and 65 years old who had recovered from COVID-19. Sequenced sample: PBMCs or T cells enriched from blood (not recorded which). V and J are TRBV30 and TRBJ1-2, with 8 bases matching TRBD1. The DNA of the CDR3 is TGTGCCTGGAGCCGACAGGGGCCGACCGGCTACACCTTC. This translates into CAWSRQGPTGYTF.